The source of this T cell receptor (beta chain) is a study of cytomegalovirus exposure and HLA in healthy donors. The CDR3 is made up of 11 amino acids. The V gene lost 2 bases and the J gene lost 7 bases, with 2 bases spanning the gap. Germline V gene lookup returns CDR1 MNHNY and CDR2 SVGAGI (reference sequence). The PCR contained 60 Vbeta and 13 Jbeta primers. Measured with immunoSEQ multiplex PCR; TCRdb has only the in-frame clones, and not every one. The sample carries about 140,000 clones, roughly 76% recorded once. This TCR came from a woman in her thirties or forties in good health and CMV-seronegative. The sequencing input was PBMCs. The gene calls are TRBV6-6 and TRBJ1-4, with D hard to call. CDR3 coding DNA: TGTGCCAGCAGTTACCTTGAAAAACTGTTTTTT. It yields the protein CASSYLEKLFF.